This T cell receptor beta chain was captured by sequencing in a study of blood T cell repertoires in COVID-19. Study-wide context: Samples came from the United States, Italy and Spain, spanning acute and convalescent COVID-19. T cells, B-cell-depleted T cells, or PBMCs supplied cDNA or gDNA.

The CDR3 is 15 residues long. V was cut by 2 bases and J by 6 bases, with 16 bases left in between. The germline gives CDR1 PRHDT, CDR2 FYEKMQ (reference sequence). In the original analysis: How many nucleated cells were present was estimated from reference gene primer amplification. Method: immunoSEQ multiplex PCR; TCRdb's copy keeps in-frame clones and lacks some. Clonal size and the V and J genes are those of that table, whereas D and trimming came from the DNA. The sample records some 200,000 clones, about 91% being singletons. Sample: peripheral blood. This receptor was obtained from a woman aged 40-49 years with acute or convalescent COVID-19. The chain is built from TRBV13 and TRBJ1-1; TRBD1 might be the D (6 bases). CDR3: CASSLRGGYSAEAFF. The CDR3 bases are TGTGCCAGCAGCTTACGAGGGGGATATTCAGCTGAAGCTTTCTTT.